Below, 5 T cell receptor beta chains from the same sample are listed, as sequenced in a study of T-cell memory formation after mild COVID-19. A single record per CDR3 protein comes from TCRdb applying MiXCR to the 5' RACE reads. The sample contains roughly 620,000 distinct CDR3 sequences, approximately 18% of which appear only once. Sequencing was done on a sample of PBMCs or a T cell subset sorted from them (not recorded which). These receptors were obtained from an adult woman who had mild COVID-19 (a few samples of this study predate the infection). Cell type and time point are not known.

The chain couples TRBV12-3 or TRBV12-4 to TRBJ2-1; D gene uncertain. V was pared by 0 bases and J by 5 bases, with 5 bases between. This CDR3 has 13 residues. CDR3 region: CASSLAYHNEQFF. The DNA for the CDR3 is TGTGCCAGCAGTTTAGCCTATCACAATGAGCAGTTCTTC.

This clonotype was picked up a small number of times. This rearrangement joins TRBV12-3 or TRBV12-4 to TRBJ1-1, with 9 bases fitting TRBD1. The CDR3 loop spans 12 amino acids. Germline trimming cut 8 bases from V and 5 bases from J; bases unmatched to any gene: 3. CDR3 protein: CASDRGGTEAFF. Written as DNA, the CDR3 is TGTGCCAGCGACAGGGGGGGAACTGAAGCTTTCTTT.

In its sample, this clonotype was seen a few times. The V and J genes are TRBV20-1 and TRBJ1-1; D unresolved. The CDR3 covers 12 residues. Between the trimmed V and J ends, which lost 3 bases and 5 bases, there was a span of 10 bases. CDR1 and CDR2 from the germline V gene are DFQATT and SNEGSKA (reference sequence). The CDR3 bases are TGCAGTGCTAGCCCCTCTAGGACTGAAGCTTTCTTT. It translates to CSASPSRTEAFF.

The genes are TRBV5-1 and TRBJ1-1; unclear D gene. Trimming removed 2 bases at V and 0 bases at J, with 8 bases between. The germline V gene has CDR1 SGHRS and CDR2 YFSETQ. The CDR3 is 14 amino acids. CDR3 nucleotide sequence: TGCGCCAGCAGCTTAACACGGGTGAACACTGAAGCTTTCTTT. It codes for CASSLTRVNTEAFF.

The V and J genes are TRBV9 and TRBJ2-2; 12 nucleotides align to TRBD2. CDR1 SGDLS and CDR2 YYNGEE come from the germline V gene. The CDR3 runs 20 residues. V lost 4 bases, J lost 0 bases, and 13 bases stayed unmatched. The CDR3, as DNA: TGTGCCAGCAGCACCCAACCGGGACTAGCGGGCGGCGCGAACACCGGGGAGCTGTTTTTT. Amino acid sequence: CASSTQPGLAGGANTGELFF.